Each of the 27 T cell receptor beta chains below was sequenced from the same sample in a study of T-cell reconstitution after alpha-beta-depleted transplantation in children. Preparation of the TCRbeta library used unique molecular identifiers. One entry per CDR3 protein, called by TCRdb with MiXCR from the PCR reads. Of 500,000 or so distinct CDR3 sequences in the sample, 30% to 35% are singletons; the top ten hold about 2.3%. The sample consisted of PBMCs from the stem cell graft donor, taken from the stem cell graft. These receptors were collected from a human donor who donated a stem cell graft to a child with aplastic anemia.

CDR3 sequence (DNA): TGTGCCAGCAGTTTCAGACTAGCGGACACCCCCAAGTTCTTC. Translated, it gives CASSFRLADTPKFF. This rearrangement joins TRBV27 to TRBJ2-1, with TRBD2 matching 9 bases. The germline gives CDR1 MNHEY, CDR2 SMNVEV (reference sequence). Losses at the gene ends were 3 bases for V and 14 bases for J; bases not matched to a gene: 11. This CDR3 is built from 14 residues.

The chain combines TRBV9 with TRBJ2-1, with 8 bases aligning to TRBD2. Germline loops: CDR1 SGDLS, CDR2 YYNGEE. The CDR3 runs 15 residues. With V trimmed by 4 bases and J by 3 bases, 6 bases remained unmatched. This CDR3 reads CASSPDSGVYNEQFF. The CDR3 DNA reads TGTGCCAGCAGCCCCGATAGCGGGGTCTACAATGAGCAGTTCTTC.

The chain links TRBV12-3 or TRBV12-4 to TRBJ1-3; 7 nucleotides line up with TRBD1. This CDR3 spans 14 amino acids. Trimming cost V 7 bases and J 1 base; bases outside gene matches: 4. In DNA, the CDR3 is TGTGCCAGCATATACAGGGGTTCTGGAAACACCATATATTTT. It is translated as CASIYRGSGNTIYF.

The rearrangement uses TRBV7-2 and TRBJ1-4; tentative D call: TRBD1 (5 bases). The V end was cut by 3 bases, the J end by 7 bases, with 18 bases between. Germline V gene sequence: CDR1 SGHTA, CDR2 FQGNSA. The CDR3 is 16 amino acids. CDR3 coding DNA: TGTGCCAGCAGCTTGAGCAGACGTAAGCAGGGTGAAAAACTGTTTTTT. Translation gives CASSLSRRKQGEKLFF.

Written as DNA, the CDR3 is TGTGCCAGCGTCGGATCAAGGTGGCGGGACAATGAGCAGTTCTTC. Its protein product is CASVGSRWRDNEQFF. The V call is TRBV19, the J call TRBJ2-1; perhaps TRBD2 as D (5 bases). The CDR3 extends over 15 amino acids. V gave up 9 bases and J gave up 5 bases, with 20 bases separating them. Germline V gene sequence: CDR1 LNHDA, CDR2 SQIVND (reference sequence). The entire variable domain, with the rest obtained from reference TRBV19 and TRBJ2-1, is as follows: DGGITQSPKYLFRKEGQNVTLSCEQNLNHDAMYWYRQDPGQGLRLIYYSQIVNDFQKGDIAEGYSVSREKKESFPLTVTSAQKNPTAFYLCASVGSRWRDNEQFFGPGTRLTVL.

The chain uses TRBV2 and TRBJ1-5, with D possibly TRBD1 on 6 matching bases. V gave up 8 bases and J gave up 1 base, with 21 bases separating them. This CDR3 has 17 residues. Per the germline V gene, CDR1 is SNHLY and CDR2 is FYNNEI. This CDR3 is CASGGQSDSSSNQPQHF. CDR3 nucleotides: TGTGCCAGCGGCGGACAGAGCGATTCTTCCAGCAATCAGCCCCAGCATTTT.

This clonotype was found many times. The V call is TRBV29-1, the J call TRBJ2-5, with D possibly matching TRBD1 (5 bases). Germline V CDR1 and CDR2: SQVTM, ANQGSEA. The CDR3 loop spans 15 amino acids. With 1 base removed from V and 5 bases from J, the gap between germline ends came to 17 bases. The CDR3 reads CSVEGGKGVAETQYF. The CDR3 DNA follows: TGCAGCGTTGAAGGTGGAAAAGGGGTTGCGGAGACCCAGTACTTC. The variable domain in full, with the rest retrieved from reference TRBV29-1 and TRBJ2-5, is SAVISQKPSRDICQRGTSLTIQCQVDSQVTMMFWYRQQPGQSLTLIATANQGSEATYESGFVIDKFPISRPNLTFSTLTVSNMSPEDSSIYLCSVEGGKGVAETQYFGPGTRLLVL.

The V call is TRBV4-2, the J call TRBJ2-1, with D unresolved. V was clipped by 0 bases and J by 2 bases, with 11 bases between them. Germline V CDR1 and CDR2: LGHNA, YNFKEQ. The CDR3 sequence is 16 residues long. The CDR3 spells CASSQDAAETYNEQFF. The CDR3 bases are TGTGCCAGCAGCCAAGATGCGGCGGAGACCTACAATGAGCAGTTCTTC.

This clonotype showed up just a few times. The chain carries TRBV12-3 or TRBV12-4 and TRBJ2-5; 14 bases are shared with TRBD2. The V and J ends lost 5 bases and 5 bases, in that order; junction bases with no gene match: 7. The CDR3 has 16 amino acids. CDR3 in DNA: TGTGCCAGCAGTCTTAGGGGACTAGCGGGAGCGGAGACCCAGTACTTC. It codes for CASSLRGLAGAETQYF.

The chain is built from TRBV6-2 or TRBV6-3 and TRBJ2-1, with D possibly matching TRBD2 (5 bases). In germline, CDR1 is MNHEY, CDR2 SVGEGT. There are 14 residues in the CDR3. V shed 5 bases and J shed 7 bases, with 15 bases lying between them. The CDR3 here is CASSDPNTGNEQFF. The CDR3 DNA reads TGTGCCAGCAGTGACCCCAACACGGGGAATGAGCAGTTCTTC.

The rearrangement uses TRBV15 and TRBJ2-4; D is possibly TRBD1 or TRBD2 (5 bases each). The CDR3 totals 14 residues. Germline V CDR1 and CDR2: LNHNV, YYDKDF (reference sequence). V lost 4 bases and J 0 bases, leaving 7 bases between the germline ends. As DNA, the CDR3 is TGTGCCACCAGCATGGGGACAGCCAAAAACATTCAGTACTTC. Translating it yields CATSMGTAKNIQYF.

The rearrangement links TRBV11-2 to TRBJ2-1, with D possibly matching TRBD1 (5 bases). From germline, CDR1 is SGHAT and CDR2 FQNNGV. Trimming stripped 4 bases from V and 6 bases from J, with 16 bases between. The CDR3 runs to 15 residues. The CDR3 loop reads CASSSGSGFFNEQFF. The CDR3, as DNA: TGTGCCAGCAGCTCAGGCTCAGGGTTTTTCAATGAGCAGTTCTTC.

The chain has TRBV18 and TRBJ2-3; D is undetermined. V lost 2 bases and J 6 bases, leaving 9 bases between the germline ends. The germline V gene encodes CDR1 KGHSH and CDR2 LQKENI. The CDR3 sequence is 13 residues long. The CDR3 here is CASSPELEDTQYF. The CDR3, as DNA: TGTGCCAGCTCACCAGAGCTAGAGGATACGCAGTATTTT.

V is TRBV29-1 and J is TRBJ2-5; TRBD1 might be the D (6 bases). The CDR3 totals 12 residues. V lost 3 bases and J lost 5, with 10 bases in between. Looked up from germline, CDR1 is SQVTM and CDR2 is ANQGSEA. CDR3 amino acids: CSVDRGRETQYF. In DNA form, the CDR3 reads TGCAGCGTTGACAGGGGTAGGGAGACCCAGTACTTC.

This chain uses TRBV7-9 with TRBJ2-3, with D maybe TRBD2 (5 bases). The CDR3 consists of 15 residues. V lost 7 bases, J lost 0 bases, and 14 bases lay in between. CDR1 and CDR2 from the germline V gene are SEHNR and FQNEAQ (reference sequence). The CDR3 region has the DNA TGTGCCAGCACTATCCCGGCGGGTAGCACAGATACGCAGTATTTT. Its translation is CASTIPAGSTDTQYF.

CDR3: CASSAGLAENQETQYF. DNA of the CDR3: TGTGCCAGCAGCGCCGGACTAGCGGAGAACCAAGAGACCCAGTACTTC. This sequence joins TRBV5-4 and TRBJ2-5; 10 positions agree with TRBD2. This CDR3 is 16 amino acids long. The V segment lost 4 bases and the J segment 0 bases; nucleotides outside the gene matches: 6. Germline CDR1 and CDR2: SGHNT and YYREEE (reference sequence).

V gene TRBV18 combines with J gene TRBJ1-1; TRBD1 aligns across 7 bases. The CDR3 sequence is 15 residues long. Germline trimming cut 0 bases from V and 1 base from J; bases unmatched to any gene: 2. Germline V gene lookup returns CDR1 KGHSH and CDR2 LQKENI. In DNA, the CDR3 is TGTGCCAGCTCACCACCGGAGGGGGCGAACACTGAAGCTTTCTTT. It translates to CASSPPEGANTEAFF.

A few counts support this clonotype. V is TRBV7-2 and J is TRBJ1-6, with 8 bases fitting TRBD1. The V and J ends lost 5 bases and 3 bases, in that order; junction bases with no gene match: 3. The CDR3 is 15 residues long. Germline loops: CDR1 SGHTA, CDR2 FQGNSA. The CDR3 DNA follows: TGTGCCAGCAGCGGAGGACAGGGCTATAATTCACCCCTCCACTTT. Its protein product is CASSGGQGYNSPLHF.

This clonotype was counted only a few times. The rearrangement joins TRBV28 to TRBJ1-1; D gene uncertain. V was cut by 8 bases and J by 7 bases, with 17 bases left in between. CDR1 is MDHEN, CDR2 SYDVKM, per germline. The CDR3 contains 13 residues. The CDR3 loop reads CASLWREKGEAFF. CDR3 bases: TGTGCCAGCCTCTGGAGGGAGAAGGGTGAAGCTTTCTTT.

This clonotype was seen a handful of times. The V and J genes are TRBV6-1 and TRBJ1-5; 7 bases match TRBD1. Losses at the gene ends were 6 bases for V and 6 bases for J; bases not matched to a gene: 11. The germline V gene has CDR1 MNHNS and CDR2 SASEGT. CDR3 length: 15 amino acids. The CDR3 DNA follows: TGTGCCAGCAGATTGACAGGGACGGCAAGTCAGCCCCAGCATTTT. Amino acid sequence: CASRLTGTASQPQHF.

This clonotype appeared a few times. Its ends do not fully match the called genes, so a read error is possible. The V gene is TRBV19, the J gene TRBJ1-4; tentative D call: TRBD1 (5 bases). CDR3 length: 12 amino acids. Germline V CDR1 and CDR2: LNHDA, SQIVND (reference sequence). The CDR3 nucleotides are TGTGCCAGTAGTATCGGACGGGGCAGCACACATTTT. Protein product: CASSIGRGSTHF. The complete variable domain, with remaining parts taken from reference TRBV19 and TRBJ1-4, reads DGGITQSPKYLFRKEGQNVTLSCEQNLNHDAMYWYRQDPGQGLRLIYYSQIVNDFQKGDIAEGYSVSREKKESFPLTVTSAQKNPTAFYLCASSIGRGSTHFGSGTQLSVL.

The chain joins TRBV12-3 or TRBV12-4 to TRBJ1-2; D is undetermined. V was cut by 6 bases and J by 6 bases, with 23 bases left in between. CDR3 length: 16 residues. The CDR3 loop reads CASSRLRVGSSNGYTF. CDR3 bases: TGTGCCAGCAGCCGCCTTCGGGTCGGGTCTTCTAATGGCTACACCTTC.

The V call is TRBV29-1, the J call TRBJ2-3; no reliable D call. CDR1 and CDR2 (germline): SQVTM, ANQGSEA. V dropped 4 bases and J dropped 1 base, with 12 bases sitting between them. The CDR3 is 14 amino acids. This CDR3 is CSVVGERRTDTQYF. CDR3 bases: TGCAGCGTTGTGGGCGAACGGCGCACAGATACGCAGTATTTT.

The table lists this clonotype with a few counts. The CDR3 DNA reads TGCAGCGTTGAAGGGGGACATTCGAACACTGAAGCTTTCTTT. Protein: CSVEGGHSNTEAFF. The gene calls are TRBV29-1 and TRBJ1-1; D is perhaps TRBD1 (6 bases). Germline CDR1 reads SQVTM; CDR2 reads ANQGSEA. Trimming left V 1 base short and J 1 base short, with 10 bases between. The CDR3 is 14 residues long. The variable domain in full, with the rest retrieved from reference TRBV29-1 and TRBJ1-1, is SAVISQKPSRDICQRGTSLTIQCQVDSQVTMMFWYRQQPGQSLTLIATANQGSEATYESGFVIDKFPISRPNLTFSTLTVSNMSPEDSSIYLCSVEGGHSNTEAFFGQGTRLTVV.

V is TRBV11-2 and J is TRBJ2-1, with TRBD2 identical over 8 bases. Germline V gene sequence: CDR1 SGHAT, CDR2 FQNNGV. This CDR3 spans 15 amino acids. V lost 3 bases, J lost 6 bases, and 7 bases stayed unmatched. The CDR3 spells CASSLGRSGSNEQFF. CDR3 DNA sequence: TGTGCCAGCAGCTTGGGCCGGAGCGGGAGCAATGAGCAGTTCTTC.

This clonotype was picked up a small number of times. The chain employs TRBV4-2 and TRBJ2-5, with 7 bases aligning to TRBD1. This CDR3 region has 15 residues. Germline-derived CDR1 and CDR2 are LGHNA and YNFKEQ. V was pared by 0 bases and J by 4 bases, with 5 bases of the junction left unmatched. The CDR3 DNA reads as TGTGCCAGCAGCCAAGATTTTAGACAGGGAGAGACCCAGTACTTC. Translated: CASSQDFRQGETQYF.

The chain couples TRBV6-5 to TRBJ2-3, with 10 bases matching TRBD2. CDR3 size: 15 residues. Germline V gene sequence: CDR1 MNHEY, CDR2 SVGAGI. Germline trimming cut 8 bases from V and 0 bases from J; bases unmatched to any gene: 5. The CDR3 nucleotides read TGTGCCAGCGAGCGGGAGGGCCAAAGCACAGATACGCAGTATTTT. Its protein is CASEREGQSTDTQYF.